These 28 T cell receptor beta chains were sequenced from one sample in a study of blood T cell repertoires in COVID-19. Assay used: immunoSEQ multiplex PCR; TCRdb lists only in-frame clones, some missing. The sample yields about 42,000 clones, over 75% seen once. Sequenced sample: peripheral blood. These receptors were obtained from a man between 25 and 39 years old with active or convalescent COVID-19.

The chain is built from TRBV28 and TRBJ1-2; TRBD1 aligns across 7 bases. The CDR3 covers 14 residues. V lost 4 bases, J lost 1 base, and 3 bases stayed unmatched. Germline V gives CDR1 MDHEN, CDR2 SYDVKM. CDR3 DNA: TGTGCCAGCAGTTCAACAGGGGTTAACTATGGCTACACCTTC. Residues: CASSSTGVNYGYTF.

CDR3 in DNA: TGTGCCACCAGCAGAGAGGGGCCTACTTTCGGGGGCTACACCTTC. Translation: CATSREGPTFGGYTF. The J gene is TRBJ1-2, the V gene TRBV15; D might be TRBD1 (5 bases). CDR1 and CDR2 from the germline V gene are LNHNV and YYDKDF (reference sequence). This CDR3 comprises 15 residues. V lost 0 bases and J lost 8, with 16 bases in between.

J is TRBJ2-7 and V is TRBV7-8; possibly TRBD2 for D (6 bases). Germline V lookup: CDR1 SGHVS, CDR2 FQNEAQ. CDR3 length: 14 residues. Trimming pared 0 bases from V and 4 bases from J, leaving 10 bases between. The CDR3 coding sequence is TGTGCCAGCAGCTTAGCGGGACTCCCGTACGAGCAGTACGTC. Protein product: CASSLAGLPYEQYV.

V and J are TRBV19 and TRBJ1-6; tentative D call: TRBD1 (5 bases). Germline assignment: CDR1 LNHDA and CDR2 SQIVND (reference sequence). The CDR3 extends over 15 amino acids. Trimming pared 8 bases from V and 9 bases from J, leaving 20 bases between. CDR3 coding DNA: TGTGCCAGTGACCCCGGGGGGATTCTTATTTCACCCCTCCACTTT. Translation gives CASDPGGILISPLHF.

The CDR3 spells CASTPSGTITGELFF. The CDR3 DNA follows: TGTGCCAGCACTCCCAGCGGGACTATCACCGGGGAGCTGTTTTTT. This chain uses TRBV28 with TRBJ2-2, with TRBD2 matching over 7 bases. The germline gives CDR1 MDHEN, CDR2 SYDVKM. The length of the CDR3 is 15 residues. The V and J ends lost 7 bases and 4 bases, in that order; junction bases with no gene match: 9.

The V and J genes are TRBV5-1 and TRBJ2-2; no definite D call. V was clipped by 4 bases and J by 4 bases, with 11 bases between them. The CDR3 runs 14 residues. In germline, CDR1 is SGHRS, CDR2 YFSETQ. In DNA, the CDR3 is TGCGCCAGCAGCCTGTCGGAGAGCACCGGGGAGCTGTTTTTT. This translates into CASSLSESTGELFF.

The gene calls are TRBV19 and TRBJ1-2; D not certain. V was pared by 6 bases and J by 0 bases, with 11 bases between. CDR1 and CDR2 from the germline V gene are LNHDA and SQIVND (reference sequence). The CDR3 has 14 residues. The CDR3 is CASSPQSPNYGYTF. CDR3 DNA sequence: TGTGCCAGTAGCCCACAGAGTCCTAACTATGGCTACACCTTC.

The chain is built from TRBV18 and TRBJ2-6; no clear D. V gave up 4 bases and J gave up 0 bases, with 7 bases separating them. CDR1 and CDR2 (germline): KGHSH, LQKENI. The CDR3 sequence is 15 residues long. DNA for the CDR3: TGTGCCAGCTCACTACAGAGCTCTGGGGCCAACGTCCTGACTTTC. Amino acids: CASSLQSSGANVLTF.

The chain is built from TRBV4-2 and TRBJ2-1; D is undetermined. This CDR3 has 15 residues. The germline V gene has CDR1 LGHNA and CDR2 YNFKEQ. Between the trimmed V and J ends, which lost 1 base and 5 bases, there was a span of 12 bases. CDR3 in DNA: TGTGCCAGCAGCCAAGTCGGAGAATCCAACAATGAGCAGTTCTTC. Its translation is CASSQVGESNNEQFF.

The rearrangement uses TRBV10-1 and TRBJ2-2, with D tentatively TRBD2 (6 bases). V shed 0 bases and J shed 4 bases, with 6 bases lying between them. Germline assignment: CDR1 WNHNN and CDR2 SYGVQD (reference sequence). The CDR3 sequence is 14 residues long. CDR3 in DNA: TGCGCCAGCAGTGAGTCGGGAGGCACCGGGGAGCTGTTTTTT. Protein product: CASSESGGTGELFF.

The V call is TRBV7-7, the J call TRBJ2-5; D unclear. Germline CDR1 SSHAT, CDR2 FNYEAQ (reference sequence). The V gene lost 5 bases and the J gene lost 3 bases, with 10 bases spanning the gap. This CDR3 region has 13 residues. CDR3 in amino acids: CASSANREETQYF. The CDR3 DNA is TGTGCCAGCAGCGCCAACCGGGAAGAGACCCAGTACTTC.

V and J are TRBV19 and TRBJ2-2, with a weak D call TRBD2 (5 bases). Germline CDR1 reads LNHDA; CDR2 reads SQIVND (reference sequence). There are 14 residues in the CDR3. V was trimmed by 4 bases and J by 7 bases, leaving 13 bases between them. CDR3 in amino acids: CASSTRSEDGELFF. CDR3 sequence (DNA): TGTGCCAGTAGTACACGTAGCGAAGACGGGGAGCTGTTTTTT.

The chain has TRBV27 and TRBJ1-5; 8 bases map to TRBD1. After removal of 4 bases from V and 2 bases from J, the junction contained 4 bases not matched to a gene. Germline CDR1 MNHEY, CDR2 SMNVEV (reference sequence). CDR3 length: 15 amino acids. The CDR3 DNA sequence: TGTGCCAGCAGTTGGGCAGGGGGCGGCAATCAGCCCCAGCATTTT. It is translated as CASSWAGGGNQPQHF.

The chain employs TRBV6-1 and TRBJ2-1; maybe TRBD2 (6 bases). V shed 3 bases and J shed 2 bases, with 14 bases lying between them. There are 16 residues in the CDR3. Germline values: CDR1 MNHNS, CDR2 SASEGT. CDR3 loop: CASSDTSHRAYNEQFF. CDR3 DNA: TGTGCCAGCAGTGATACTAGCCACCGTGCCTACAATGAGCAGTTCTTC.

The chain is built from TRBV28 and TRBJ2-7; D is unclear. V gave up 5 bases and J gave up 7 bases, with 12 bases separating them. CDR3 length: 12 amino acids. Germline CDR1 reads MDHEN; CDR2 reads SYDVKM. CDR3 DNA sequence: TGTGCCAGCAGTCCCTCGGCGCGGGAGCAGTACTTC. Its protein is CASSPSAREQYF.

This chain connects TRBV7-9 to TRBJ1-4; D is uncertain. The CDR3 has 15 amino acids. The germline V gene encodes CDR1 SEHNR and CDR2 FQNEAQ (reference sequence). V shed 0 bases and J shed 4 bases, with 9 bases lying between them. CDR3: CASSLAVTVNEKLFF. The DNA for the CDR3 is TGTGCCAGCAGCTTAGCGGTCACAGTTAATGAAAAACTGTTTTTT.

The gene calls are TRBV29-1 and TRBJ2-2; D unresolved. The germline V gene has CDR1 SQVTM and CDR2 ANQGSEA. The CDR3 consists of 12 residues. The V and J ends lost 7 bases and 4 bases respectively, with 10 bases between them. The DNA of the CDR3 is TGCAGCGCCTTAGCTGGCACCGGGGAGCTGTTTTTT. Its protein is CSALAGTGELFF.

V is TRBV5-4 and J is TRBJ1-6; possibly TRBD1 for D (5 bases). The CDR3 consists of 14 residues. V was cut by 5 bases and J by 8 bases, with 14 bases left in between. Germline V lookup: CDR1 SGHNT, CDR2 YYREEE (reference sequence). The CDR3 region is CASSRGQGDSPLHF. The CDR3 DNA is TGTGCCAGCAGTAGAGGCCAAGGGGATTCACCCCTCCACTTT. The entire variable domain, with the rest obtained from reference TRBV5-4 and TRBJ1-6, is as follows: ETGVTQSPTHLIKTRGQQVTLRCSSQSGHNTVSWYQQALGQGPQFIFQYYREEENGRGNFPPRFSGLQFPNYSSELNVNALELDDSALYLCASSRGQGDSPLHFGNGTRLTVT.

The rearrangement links TRBV24-1 to TRBJ2-1; tentative D call: TRBD2 (6 bases). V lost 2 bases to trimming and J lost 6 bases, with 13 bases between them. CDR1 KGHDR and CDR2 SFDVKD come from the germline V gene. The CDR3 is made up of 15 amino acids. CDR3 protein: CATSDYGGTGNEQFF. The CDR3 DNA reads TGTGCCACCAGTGATTATGGCGGGACGGGCAATGAGCAGTTCTTC.

This rearrangement joins TRBV6-6 to TRBJ1-2; TRBD1 matches 7 bases. V was pared by 8 bases and J by 8 bases, with 8 bases of the junction left unmatched. From germline, CDR1 is MNHNY and CDR2 SVGAGI (reference sequence). The CDR3 is 12 residues long. CDR3 region: CASHQGGSGYTF. In nucleotides, the CDR3 is TGTGCCAGCCACCAGGGGGGAAGCGGCTACACCTTC.

The V call is TRBV6-5, the J call TRBJ1-1, with D uncertain. V lost 7 bases and J 0 bases, leaving 12 bases between the germline ends. The CDR3 has 14 amino acids. Per germline, CDR1 MNHEY and CDR2 SVGAGI. The CDR3 DNA reads as TGTGCCAGCAAAAGCGGACTCCTGAACACTGAAGCTTTCTTT. Encoded protein: CASKSGLLNTEAFF.

V is TRBV11-1 and J is TRBJ2-7; 8 positions agree with TRBD1. From germline, CDR1 is SGHAT and CDR2 FQDESV (reference sequence). The CDR3 totals 15 residues. Trimming at V came to 5 bases and at J to 7 bases, leaving 13 bases not matched to a gene. The CDR3 nucleotides read TGTGCCAGCAGCCGAGGGACAGGTGGCTCGGGGGAGCAGTACTTC. This gives the protein CASSRGTGGSGEQYF. Variable domain in full (rest from reference TRBV11-1 and TRBJ2-7): EAEVAQSPRYKITEKSQAVAFWCDPISGHATLYWYRQILGQGPELLVQFQDESVVDDSQLPKDRFSAERLKGVDSTLKIQPAELGDSAMYLCASSRGTGGSGEQYFGPGTRLTVT.

The rearrangement joins TRBV5-1 to TRBJ2-7; TRBD2 might be the D (7 bases). Germline assignment: CDR1 SGHRS and CDR2 YFSETQ. The ends were cut back, 2 bases at V and 2 bases at J, with 20 bases in the middle. The CDR3 has 17 amino acids. The CDR3 sequence is CASSLTGTGGFTYEQYF. The DNA for the CDR3 is TGCGCCAGCAGCTTAACGGGCACGGGGGGCTTCACCTACGAGCAGTACTTC.

In the case of this clone: Mismatch with germline at one junction end may stem from a read error. This sequence joins TRBV5-6 and TRBJ1-2; a possible D gene is TRBD1 (6 bases). Germline V gene sequence: CDR1 SGHDT, CDR2 YYEEEE. There are 14 residues in the CDR3. The CDR3 nucleotides are TGTGCCAGCACCCGTTCGACAGGTTCCATCTCAAGGCTTTTC. Translated, it gives CASTRSTGSISRLF.

The sample holds a few counts of this clone. The chain combines TRBV19 with TRBJ1-2; 8 bases map to TRBD1. The germline gives CDR1 LNHDA, CDR2 SQIVND (reference sequence). The CDR3 totals 14 residues. V was clipped by 5 bases and J by 8 bases; unmatched bases: 10. CDR3 region: CASSAQGALGGYTF. Here the CDR3 DNA reads TGTGCCAGTAGTGCCCAGGGGGCGCTGGGCGGCTACACCTTC.

In DNA form, the CDR3 reads TGTGCCAGCAGCCAGGGCGTTTACACTGAAGCTTTCTTT. Translation: CASSQGVYTEAFF. The chain recombines TRBV3-1 (or the pseudogene TRBV3-2) with TRBJ1-1; the D is unclear. The V gene's germline CDR1 is LGHDT and CDR2 YNNKEL (reference sequence). The CDR3 runs to 13 residues. Trimming pared 3 bases from V and 3 bases from J, leaving 8 bases between.

The chain joins TRBV7-2 to TRBJ1-5; D gene uncertain. The ends were cut back, 3 bases at V and 4 bases at J, with 7 bases in the middle. This CDR3 has 13 residues. Germline V lookup: CDR1 SGHTA, CDR2 FQGNSA. This CDR3 is CASSFPGNQPQHF. As DNA, the CDR3 is TGTGCCAGCAGCTTCCCGGGGAATCAGCCCCAGCATTTT. Using reference TRBV7-2 and TRBJ1-5 for the parts outside the CDR3, the full variable domain is GAGVSQSPSNKVTEKGKDVELRCDPISGHTALYWYRQSLGQGLEFLIYFQGNSAPDKSGLPSDRFSAERTGGSVSTLTIQRTQQEDSAVYLCASSFPGNQPQHFGDGTRLSIL.

The genes are TRBV4-1 and TRBJ2-5; 8 bases align to TRBD2. CDR3 length: 15 residues. The V gene end was trimmed by 0 bases and the J gene end by 2 bases; junction bases not matched to a gene: 2. Germline values: CDR1 MGHRA, CDR2 YSYEKL. The CDR3 sequence is CASSQEAGVQETQYF. For the CDR3, the DNA is TGCGCCAGCAGCCAAGAAGCGGGGGTACAAGAGACCCAGTACTTC.